These 3 T cell receptor beta chains originate from one sample sequenced in a study of graft-versus-host responses after intestinal transplantation. Antigens of these TCRs are unknown. Some clones are missing from TCRdb's copy, which holds only in-frame ones; the method was immunoSEQ multiplex PCR. Of over 100,000 clones listed, approximately 93% are singletons. The specimen comprised unstimulated CD8+ T cells sorted from spleen or lymph node cells, sampled before transplant. Receptors originate from a human donor who was the organ donor for an intestinal transplant.

V usage is TRBV5-1 and J usage is TRBJ2-7, with D uncertain. The V end was cut by 2 bases, the J end by 1 base, with 10 bases between. This CDR3 is built from 14 residues. The germline V gene has CDR1 SGHRS and CDR2 YFSETQ. This CDR3 reads CASSFDFQSYEQYF. The CDR3 DNA is TGCGCCAGCAGCTTTGACTTCCAGTCCTACGAGCAGTACTTC. Variable domain in full (rest from reference TRBV5-1 and TRBJ2-7): KAGVTQTPRYLIKTRGQQVTLSCSPISGHRSVSWYQQTPGQGLQFLFEYFSETQRNKGNFPGRFSGRQFSNSRSEMNVSTLELGDSALYLCASSFDFQSYEQYFGPGTRLTVT.

Here the CDR3 DNA reads TGCGCCAGCAGCCAGTGGACAGGGGGCGAAGATACGCAGTATTTT. It yields the protein CASSQWTGGEDTQYF. The rearrangement joins TRBV4-1 to TRBJ2-3; the match to TRBD1 covers 11 bases. Germline CDR1 MGHRA, CDR2 YSYEKL. The CDR3 totals 15 residues. The trim removed 3 bases at V and 5 bases at J, leaving 4 bases unmatched.

The gene calls are TRBV29-1 and TRBJ1-2; D not resolved. The CDR3 covers 14 residues. Deletions cut 2 bases from V and 1 base from J, with 11 bases between. Looked up from germline, CDR1 is SQVTM and CDR2 is ANQGSEA. CDR3 nucleotides: TGCAGCGTTGAATTGGTAGGGATTAACTATGGCTACACCTTC. Its protein product is CSVELVGINYGYTF. Together with reference TRBV29-1 and TRBJ1-2, the CDR3 gives the full variable domain: SAVISQKPSRDICQRGTSLTIQCQVDSQVTMMFWYRQQPGQSLTLIATANQGSEATYESGFVIDKFPISRPNLTFSTLTVSNMSPEDSSIYLCSVELVGINYGYTFGSGTRLTVV.